Described below is a single T cell receptor beta chain sequence and its context. These data belong to a study of radiotherapy plus CTLA-4 blockade in lung cancer. The protocol was immunoSEQ multiplex PCR, while the TCRdb copy is restricted to in-frame clones and leaves out a portion. This sample has roughly 130,000 clones, with about nine tenths found just once. Trimming removed 5 bases at V and 2 bases at J, with 12 bases between. This CDR3 contains 13 residues. CDR1 and CDR2 from the germline V gene are SQVTM and ANQGSEA. The material sequenced was peripheral blood, taken from a patient treated with radiotherapy plus ipilimumab. The TCR comes from a human donor with non-small cell lung cancer that progressed on radiotherapy plus ipilimumab. The chain recombines TRBV29-1 with TRBJ1-2; no reliable D call. CDR3 in amino acids: CSVRVGINYGYTF. In DNA form, the CDR3 reads TGCAGCGTTAGGGTAGGGATAAACTATGGCTACACCTTC.